Here is one T cell receptor (beta chain) with its context. The count of this clone is one. Its antigen remains undetermined. Qualities for individual bases were not recorded, and no much larger clone is one base off. The junction shows trimming of 0 bases on V and 1 base on J, plus 3 bases between the germline ends. The germline V gene gives CDR1 as MNHEY and CDR2 as SVGAGI. Spanning cysteine to phenylalanine, the CDR3 consists of 13 amino acids. Just the 39-base CDR3 DNA is kept, in frame starting at base 1. The source of the sample is a study of cytotoxic CD8 clonotypes in ibrutinib-treated CLL (dated by TCRdb to about 2021). Regarding the research as a whole: In this cohort, approximately 15 patients were treatment-naive and ten to eleven were relapsed/refractory, while approximately 18 had unmutated IGHV. Cryopreserved peripheral blood mononuclear cells were obtained prior to treatment, at the time of response, and at either disease progression or sustained remission. Responses were partial in 25 or so patients and complete in 2; after median approximately 69 months follow-up, about 14 stayed in remission and some twelve progressed. An average of roughly 270,000 productive templates and 94,082 productive rearrangements was obtained per sample. All remission and progressive disease samples were collected while patients were still receiving ibrutinib. Response samples were obtained after a median of 12 months of treatment, with a range of about 6 to 36 months. Of the approximately 90 people in the trial, around 25 had longitudinal samples available. What the research found in general, with its limitations: Public clonotypes were rare and either contracted or stayed stable during treatment, and the rise in clonality at ibrutinib response reflected the expansion of private clonotypes. Baseline clonality exceeded that of age-matched healthy donors and correlated strongly with circulating CD8+ T-cell counts. Clonality increased at ibrutinib response, stayed stable in sustained remission, and fell back toward baseline at progression. Sampling times were not matched between sustained-remission and progressing patients, and lymph node repertoires were not studied.

Reading the label with the study, this specimen's time point is: approximately twelve months on ibrutinib. For TCR beta library preparation, approximately 2 micrograms of genomic DNA was extracted from cryopreserved PBMCs. Longitudinal blood samples from CLL patients on ibrutinib monotherapy were analyzed using high-throughput TCR beta sequencing. The patients took part in an open-label, single-center phase 2 trial of ibrutinib monotherapy. The goal of deep resolution MiSeq sequencing was a depth between 1 in 1 million and 1 in 200,000 T cells, and coverage averaged 10x per clonotype. TCR beta libraries were generated with the immunoSEQ hsTCRB Kit. The authors processed their data as follows. The data were analyzed with ImmunoSEQ Analyzer and ImmunoSEQ Data Assistant, and V, D and J gene assignments followed IMGT definitions. Clonality, which ranges from 0 to 1, was calculated by subtracting the normalized Shannon entropy of productive rearrangement frequencies from one. Public clonotype analysis was restricted to overrepresented clonotypes comprising at least 0.05% of each patient's repertoire. Repertoires from some 14 age-matched healthy donors in immuneACCESS were used as clonality controls. TCRdb re-hosts the immuneACCESS table, in-frame sequences only. Its copies lack some clones; in the studies checked, an unresolved V gene accounts for under half of them, and the cause for the rest is not known. The D gene and trimming were derived from the DNA, and the V and J assignments and clone size from that table. The sample table shows approximately 26,000 clones, and about 69% are seen once. Roughly half of the sample is in the top ten clones.

The sample here was PBMCs, taken after 12 months of ibrutinib treatment. The chain is made from TRBV6-5 and TRBJ1-1, with the D gene not clear enough to name. This TCR derives from a human donor with chronic lymphocytic leukemia. The CDR3 reads CASSYSRNTEAFF. The bases are TGTGCCAGCAGTTACTCACGGAACACTGAAGCTTTCTTT.